This TCR beta chain is drawn from a study of blood T cells in healthy people across ages. This clonotype has more than one count but fewer than ten. Through a sample-barcoded 5' primer and a J-beta primer mix, a second PCR was run for roughly 6 to 11 cycles. The template-switch adaptor, which had 12 random nucleotides, put a tag on each cDNA molecule. From the 5' RACE reads, TCRdb called clonotypes with MiXCR, one entry per CDR3 protein. This table holds more than 550,000 distinct CDR3 sequences, 22% found once. The germline CDR1 and CDR2 sequences are SGHTS and YDEGEE. This CDR3 has 12 amino acids. The V end lost 7 bases, the J end lost 2 bases, and 10 bases lay between the germline ends. The donors, healthy Caucasians from Russia, were aged about 6 to 100.

Specimen: blood. The sequence came from a man aged 65-85 years in good health. The chain links TRBV5-8 to TRBJ2-7; D remains ambiguous. CDR3 DNA: TGTGCCAGCGAGACGGACCCCTACGAGCAGTACTTC. It specifies CASETDPYEQYF.